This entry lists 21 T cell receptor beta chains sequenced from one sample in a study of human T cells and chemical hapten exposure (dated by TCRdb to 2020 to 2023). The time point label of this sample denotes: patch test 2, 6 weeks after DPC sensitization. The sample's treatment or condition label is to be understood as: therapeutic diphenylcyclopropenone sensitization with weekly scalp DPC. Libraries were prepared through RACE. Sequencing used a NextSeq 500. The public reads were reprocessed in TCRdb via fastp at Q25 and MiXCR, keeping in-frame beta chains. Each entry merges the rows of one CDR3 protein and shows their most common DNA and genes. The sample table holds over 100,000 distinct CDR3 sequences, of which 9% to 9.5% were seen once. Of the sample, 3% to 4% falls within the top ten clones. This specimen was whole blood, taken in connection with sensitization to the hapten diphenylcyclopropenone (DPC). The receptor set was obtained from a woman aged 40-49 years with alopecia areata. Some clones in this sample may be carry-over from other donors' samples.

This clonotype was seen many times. This CDR3 reads CAISLTGDGGEQYF. The CDR3, as DNA: TGTGCCATCAGTCTCACAGGGGATGGGGGCGAGCAGTACTTC. The gene calls are TRBV10-3 and TRBJ2-7, with TRBD1 matching over 7 bases. After removal of 5 bases from V and 6 bases from J, the junction contained 10 bases not matched to a gene. Per germline, CDR1 ENHRY and CDR2 SYGVKD. The CDR3 is made up of 14 amino acids.

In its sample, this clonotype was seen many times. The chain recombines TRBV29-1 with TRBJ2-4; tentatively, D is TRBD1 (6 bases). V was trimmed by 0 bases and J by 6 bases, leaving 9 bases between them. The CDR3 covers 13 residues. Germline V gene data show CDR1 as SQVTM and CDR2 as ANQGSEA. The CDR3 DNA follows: TGCAGCGTTGAAGAACAGGGAACAAACATTCAGTACTTC. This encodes CSVEEQGTNIQYF.

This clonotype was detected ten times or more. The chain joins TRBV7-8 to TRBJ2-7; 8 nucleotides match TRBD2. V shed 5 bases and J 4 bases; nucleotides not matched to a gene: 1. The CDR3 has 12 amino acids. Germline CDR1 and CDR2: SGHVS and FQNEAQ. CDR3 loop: CASSPSGYEQYF. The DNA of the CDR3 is TGTGCCAGCAGCCCTAGCGGGTACGAGCAGTACTTC.

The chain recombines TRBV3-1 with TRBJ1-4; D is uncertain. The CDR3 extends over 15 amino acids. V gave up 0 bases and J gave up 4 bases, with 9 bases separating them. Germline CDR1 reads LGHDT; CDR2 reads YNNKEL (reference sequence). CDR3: CASSQEWAGNEKLFF. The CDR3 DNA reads TGTGCCAGCAGCCAAGAGTGGGCGGGTAATGAAAAACTGTTTTTT.

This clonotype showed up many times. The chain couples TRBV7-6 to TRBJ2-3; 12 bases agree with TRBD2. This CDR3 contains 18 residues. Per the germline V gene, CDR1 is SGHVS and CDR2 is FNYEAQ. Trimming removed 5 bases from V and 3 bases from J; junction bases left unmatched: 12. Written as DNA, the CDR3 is TGTGCCAGCAGCCAGGAGGCTAGCGGGGGGGCACCAACAGATACGCAGTATTTT. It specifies CASSQEASGGAPTDTQYF. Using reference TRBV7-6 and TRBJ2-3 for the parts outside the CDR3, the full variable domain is GAGVSQSPRYKVTKRGQDVALRCDPISGHVSLYWYRQALGQGPEFLTYFNYEAQQDKSGLPNDRFSAERPEGSISTLTIQRTEQRDSAMYRCASSQEASGGAPTDTQYFGPGTRLTVL.

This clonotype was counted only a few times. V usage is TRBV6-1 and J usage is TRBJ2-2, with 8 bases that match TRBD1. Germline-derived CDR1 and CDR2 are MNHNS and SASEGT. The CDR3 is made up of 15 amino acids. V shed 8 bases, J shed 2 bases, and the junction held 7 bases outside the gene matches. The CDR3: CASGRQGTNTGELFF. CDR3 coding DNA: TGTGCCAGCGGTCGACAGGGGACTAACACCGGGGAGCTGTTTTTT.

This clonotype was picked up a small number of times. CDR3 DNA: TGCGCCAGCAGCCCCGGGACAGAGTTCTCGGGAGGCTACACCTTC. This codes for CASSPGTEFSGGYTF. The chain links TRBV5-1 to TRBJ1-2; TRBD1 matches at 7 bases. The V gene's germline CDR1 is SGHRS and CDR2 YFSETQ. The CDR3 has 15 residues. With V trimmed by 4 bases and J by 8 bases, 14 bases remained unmatched.

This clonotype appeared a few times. CDR3: CASSQDSPGFNQPQHF. CDR3 bases: TGTGCCAGCAGCCAAGATTCCCCGGGATTCAATCAGCCCCAGCATTTT. The chain has TRBV3-1 and TRBJ1-5; no definite D call. From germline, CDR1 is LGHDT and CDR2 YNNKEL (reference sequence). CDR3 size: 16 residues. V was clipped by 0 bases and J by 3 bases, with 12 bases between them. The variable domain in full, with the rest retrieved from reference TRBV3-1 and TRBJ1-5, is DTAVSQTPKYLVTQMGNDKSIKCEQNLGHDTMYWYKQDSKKFLKIMFSYNNKELIINETVPNRFSPKSPDKAHLNLHINSLELGDSAVYFCASSQDSPGFNQPQHFGDGTRLSIL.

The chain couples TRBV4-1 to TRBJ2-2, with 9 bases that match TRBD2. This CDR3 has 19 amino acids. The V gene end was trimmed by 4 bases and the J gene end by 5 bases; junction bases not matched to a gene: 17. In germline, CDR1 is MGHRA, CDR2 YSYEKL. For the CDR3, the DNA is TGCGCCAGCAGCCCAGGGCGGGGAAGCGGGGGGTTTCGGACCGGGGAGCTGTTTTTT. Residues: CASSPGRGSGGFRTGELFF.

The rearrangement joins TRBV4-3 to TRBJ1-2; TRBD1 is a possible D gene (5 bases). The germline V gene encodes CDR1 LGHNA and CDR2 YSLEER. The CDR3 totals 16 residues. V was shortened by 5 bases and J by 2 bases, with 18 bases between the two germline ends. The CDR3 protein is CASSATRQQINYGYTF. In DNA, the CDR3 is TGCGCCAGCAGCGCAACACGACAGCAGATAAACTATGGCTACACCTTC.

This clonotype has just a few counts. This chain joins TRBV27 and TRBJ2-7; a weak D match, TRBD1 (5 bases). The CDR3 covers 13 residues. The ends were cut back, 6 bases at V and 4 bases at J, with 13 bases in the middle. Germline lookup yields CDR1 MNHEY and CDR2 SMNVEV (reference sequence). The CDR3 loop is CASSNTGRYEQYF. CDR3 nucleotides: TGTGCCAGCAGCAATACAGGACGGTACGAGCAGTACTTC.

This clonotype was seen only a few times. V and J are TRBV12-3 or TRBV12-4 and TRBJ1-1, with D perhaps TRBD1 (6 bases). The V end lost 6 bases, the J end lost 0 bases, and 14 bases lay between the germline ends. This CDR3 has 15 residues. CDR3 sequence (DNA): TGTGCCAGCAGCCTGAGGGGGGTCTTGAACACTGAAGCTTTCTTT. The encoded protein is CASSLRGVLNTEAFF.

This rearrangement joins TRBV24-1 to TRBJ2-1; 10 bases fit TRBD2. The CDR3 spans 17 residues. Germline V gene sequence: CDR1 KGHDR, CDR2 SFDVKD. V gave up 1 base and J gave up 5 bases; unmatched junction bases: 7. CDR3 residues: CATSDFPSGGEDNEQFF. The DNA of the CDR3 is TGTGCCACCAGTGATTTCCCTAGCGGGGGCGAGGACAATGAGCAGTTCTTC.

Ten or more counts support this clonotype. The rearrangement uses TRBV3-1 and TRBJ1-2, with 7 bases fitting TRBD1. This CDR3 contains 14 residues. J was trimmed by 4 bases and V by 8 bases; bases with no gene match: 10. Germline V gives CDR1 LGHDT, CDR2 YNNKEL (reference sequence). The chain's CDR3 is CASSQGVGSYGYTF. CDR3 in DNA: TGTGCCAGCTCCCAGGGGGTCGGCAGCTATGGCTACACCTTC.

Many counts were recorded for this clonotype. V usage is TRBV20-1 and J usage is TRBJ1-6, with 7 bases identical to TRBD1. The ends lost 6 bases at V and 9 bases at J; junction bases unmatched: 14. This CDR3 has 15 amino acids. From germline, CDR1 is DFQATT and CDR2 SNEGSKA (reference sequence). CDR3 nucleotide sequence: TGCAGTGCCACTTTTCCGTCACAGGGGAGTTCACCCCTCCACTTT. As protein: CSATFPSQGSSPLHF.

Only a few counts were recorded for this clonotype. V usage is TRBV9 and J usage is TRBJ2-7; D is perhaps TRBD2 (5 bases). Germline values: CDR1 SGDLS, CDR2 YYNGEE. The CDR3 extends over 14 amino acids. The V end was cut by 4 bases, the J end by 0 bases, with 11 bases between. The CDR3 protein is CASSPPGISYEQYF. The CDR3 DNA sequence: TGTGCCAGCAGCCCGCCGGGGATCTCCTACGAGCAGTACTTC.

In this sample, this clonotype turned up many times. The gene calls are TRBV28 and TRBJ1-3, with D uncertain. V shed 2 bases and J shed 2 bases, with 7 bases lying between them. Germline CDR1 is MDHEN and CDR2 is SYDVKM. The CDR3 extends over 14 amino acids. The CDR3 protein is CASSLPGTGNTIYF. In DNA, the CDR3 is TGTGCCAGCAGTTTACCCGGAACTGGAAACACCATATATTTT.

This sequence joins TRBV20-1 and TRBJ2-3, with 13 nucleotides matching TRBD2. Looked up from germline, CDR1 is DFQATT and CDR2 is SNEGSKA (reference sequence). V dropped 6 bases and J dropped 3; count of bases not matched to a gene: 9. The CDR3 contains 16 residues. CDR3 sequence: CSAILTSGGMTDTQYF. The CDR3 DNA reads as TGCAGTGCAATCCTGACTAGCGGGGGGATGACAGATACGCAGTATTTT.

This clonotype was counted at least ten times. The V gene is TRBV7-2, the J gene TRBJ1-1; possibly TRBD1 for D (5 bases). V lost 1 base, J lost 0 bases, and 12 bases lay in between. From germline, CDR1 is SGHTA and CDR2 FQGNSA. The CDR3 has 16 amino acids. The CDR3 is CASSLGGRPMNTEAFF. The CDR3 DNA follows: TGTGCCAGCAGCTTAGGGGGACGGCCCATGAACACTGAAGCTTTCTTT.

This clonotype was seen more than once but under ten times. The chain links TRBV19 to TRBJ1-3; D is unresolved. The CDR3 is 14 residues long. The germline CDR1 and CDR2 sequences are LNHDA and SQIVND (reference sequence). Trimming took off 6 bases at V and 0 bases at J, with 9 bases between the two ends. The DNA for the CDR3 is TGTGCCAGTAGCCGAGCCTCCTCTGGAAACACCATATATTTT. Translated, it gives CASSRASSGNTIYF.

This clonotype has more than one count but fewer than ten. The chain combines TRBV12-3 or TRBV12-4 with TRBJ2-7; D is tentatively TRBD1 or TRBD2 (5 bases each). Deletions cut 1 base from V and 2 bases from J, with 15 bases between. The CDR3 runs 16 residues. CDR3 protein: CASSLGSKGTPYEQYF. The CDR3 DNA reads TGTGCCAGCAGTTTAGGGTCAAAGGGGACCCCCTACGAGCAGTACTTC.